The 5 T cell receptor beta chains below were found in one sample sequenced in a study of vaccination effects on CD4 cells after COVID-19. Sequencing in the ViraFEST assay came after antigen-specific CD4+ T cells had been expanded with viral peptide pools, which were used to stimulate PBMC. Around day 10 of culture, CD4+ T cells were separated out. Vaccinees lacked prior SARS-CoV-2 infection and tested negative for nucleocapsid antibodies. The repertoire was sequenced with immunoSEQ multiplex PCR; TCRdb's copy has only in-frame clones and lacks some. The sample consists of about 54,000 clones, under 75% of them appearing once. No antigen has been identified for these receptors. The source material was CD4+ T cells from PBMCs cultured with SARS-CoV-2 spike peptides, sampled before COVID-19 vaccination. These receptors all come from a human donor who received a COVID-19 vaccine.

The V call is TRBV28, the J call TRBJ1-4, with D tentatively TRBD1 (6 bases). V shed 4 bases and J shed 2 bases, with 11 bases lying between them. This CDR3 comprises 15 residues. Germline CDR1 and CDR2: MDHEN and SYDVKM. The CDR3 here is CASSSAGGTNEKLFF. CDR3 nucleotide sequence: TGTGCCAGCAGTTCCGCGGGGGGCACTAATGAAAAACTGTTTTTT.

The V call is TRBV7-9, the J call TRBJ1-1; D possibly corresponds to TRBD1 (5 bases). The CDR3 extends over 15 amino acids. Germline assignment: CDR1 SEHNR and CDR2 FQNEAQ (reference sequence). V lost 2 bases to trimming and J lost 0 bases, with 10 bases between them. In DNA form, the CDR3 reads TGTGCCAGCAGCTTATCAGGGAGAATGAACACTGAAGCTTTCTTT. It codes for CASSLSGRMNTEAFF.

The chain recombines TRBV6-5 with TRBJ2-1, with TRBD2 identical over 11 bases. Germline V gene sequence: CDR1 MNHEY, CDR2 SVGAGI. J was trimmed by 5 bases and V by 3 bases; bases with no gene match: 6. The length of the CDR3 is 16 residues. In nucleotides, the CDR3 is TGTGCCAGCAGTTATGGAAGGGGACTAGCGGACAATGAGCAGTTCTTC. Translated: CASSYGRGLADNEQFF.

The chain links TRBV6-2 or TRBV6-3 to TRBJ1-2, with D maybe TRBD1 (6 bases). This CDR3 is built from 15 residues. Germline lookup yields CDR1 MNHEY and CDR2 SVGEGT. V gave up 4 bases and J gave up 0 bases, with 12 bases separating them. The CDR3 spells CASSSPTGPNYGYTF. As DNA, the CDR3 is TGTGCCAGCAGTTCGCCGACAGGCCCTAACTATGGCTACACCTTC.

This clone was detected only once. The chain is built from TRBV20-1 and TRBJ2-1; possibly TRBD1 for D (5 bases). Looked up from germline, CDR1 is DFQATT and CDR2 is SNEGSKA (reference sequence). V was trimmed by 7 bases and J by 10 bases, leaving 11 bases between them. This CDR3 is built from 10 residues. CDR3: CSVRRGEQFF. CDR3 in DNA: TGCAGTGTCAGAAGGGGCGAGCAGTTCTTC.